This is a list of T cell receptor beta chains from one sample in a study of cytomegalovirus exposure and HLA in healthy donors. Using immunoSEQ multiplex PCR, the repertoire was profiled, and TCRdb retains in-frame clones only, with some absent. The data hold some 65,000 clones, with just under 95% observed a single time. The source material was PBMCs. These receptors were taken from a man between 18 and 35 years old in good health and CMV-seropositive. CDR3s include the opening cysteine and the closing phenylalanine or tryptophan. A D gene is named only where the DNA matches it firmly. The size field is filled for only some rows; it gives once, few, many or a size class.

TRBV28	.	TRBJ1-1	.	CASSLGMGAAPGAFF	TGTGCCAGCAGTTTAGGAATGGGGGCGGCACCAGGAGCTTTCTTT
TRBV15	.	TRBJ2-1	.	CATSSGGGGAGNEQFF	TGTGCCACCAGCAGCGGAGGGGGGGGCGCAGGTAATGAGCAGTTCTTC
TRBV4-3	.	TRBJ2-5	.	CASSPPVLSDSQETQYF	TGCGCCAGCAGCCCCCCGGTGTTGTCGGACAGCCAAGAGACCCAGTACTTC
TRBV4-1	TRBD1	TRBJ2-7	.	CASSQKQGSYEQYF	TGCGCCAGCAGCCAAAAACAGGGGTCCTACGAGCAGTACTTC
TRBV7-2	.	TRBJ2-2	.	CASSEHTGELFF	TGTGCCAGCAGCGAGCACACCGGGGAGCTGTTTTTT
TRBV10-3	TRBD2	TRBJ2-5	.	CAIGREGETQYF	TGTGCCATCGGCAGGGAGGGAGAGACCCAGTACTTC
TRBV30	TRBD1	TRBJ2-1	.	CAWSRGGLYNEQFF	TGTGCCTGGAGTAGAGGGGGCCTCTACAATGAGCAGTTCTTC
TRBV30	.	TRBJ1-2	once	CAWSPYRVLPQYGYTF	TGTGCCTGGAGTCCCTACCGGGTTTTGCCTCAATATGGCTACACCTTC
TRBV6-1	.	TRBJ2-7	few	CASGDTTYEQYF	TGTGCCAGCGGGGACACGACCTACGAGCAGTACTTC
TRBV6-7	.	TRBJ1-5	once	CASNPTGGPQHF	TGTGCCAGCAATCCGACAGGAGGCCCACAGCATTTT
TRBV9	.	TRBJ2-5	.	CASSANPTEYQETQYF	TGTGCCAGCAGCGCCAACCCGACAGAGTACCAAGAGACCCAGTACTTC
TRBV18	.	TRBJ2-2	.	CASSPSLSGELFF	TGTGCCAGCTCACCAAGCCTTTCCGGGGAGCTGTTTTTT
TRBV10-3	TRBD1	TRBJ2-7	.	CAINPGQGGTYEQYF	TGTGCCATCAACCCGGGACAGGGGGGAACCTACGAGCAGTACTTC
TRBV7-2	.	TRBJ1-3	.	CASSLAPGVGNTIYF	TGTGCCAGCAGCTTAGCACCAGGGGTTGGAAACACCATATATTTT
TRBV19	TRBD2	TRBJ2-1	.	CASTLQPPLAGGYNEQFF	TGTGCCAGTACCCTCCAACCCCCGCTAGCGGGGGGATACAATGAGCAGTTCTTC
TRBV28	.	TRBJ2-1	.	CASTRARVYNEQFF	TGTGCCAGCACCAGAGCCAGGGTGTACAATGAGCAGTTCTTC
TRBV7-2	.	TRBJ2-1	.	CASSLGHDGDEQFF	TGTGCCAGCAGCTTAGGTCACGATGGAGATGAGCAGTTCTTC
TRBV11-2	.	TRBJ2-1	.	CASSTRTGDHNEQFF	TGTGCCAGCAGCACAAGGACGGGGGACCACAATGAGCAGTTCTTC
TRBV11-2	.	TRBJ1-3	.	CASSALAGTSGNTIYF	TGTGCCAGCAGCGCACTGGCAGGAACCTCTGGAAACACCATATATTTT
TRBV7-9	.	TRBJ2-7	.	CASSLDSSYEQYF	TGTGCCAGCAGCTTAGACAGCTCCTACGAGCAGTACTTC
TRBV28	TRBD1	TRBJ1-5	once	CASSFSLGTVNQPQHF	TGTGCCAGCAGTTTCAGCCTCGGGACAGTAAATCAGCCCCAGCATTTT
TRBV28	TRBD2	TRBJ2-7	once	CASGRAGEGVYEQYF	TGTGCCAGCGGCAGGGCGGGAGAAGGGGTCTACGAGCAGTACTTC
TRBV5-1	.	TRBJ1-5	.	CASSLEAGWTNQPQHF	TGCGCCAGCAGCTTGGAGGCAGGGTGGACAAACCAGCCCCAGCATTTT
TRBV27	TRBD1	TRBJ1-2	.	CASSLGTGEGGYTF	TGTGCCAGCAGTCTAGGGACAGGGGAAGGTGGCTACACCTTC
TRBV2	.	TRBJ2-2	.	CASSAWQGNTGELFF	TGTGCCAGCAGTGCATGGCAGGGAAACACCGGGGAGCTGTTTTTT
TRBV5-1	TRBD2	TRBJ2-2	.	CASSLASLAGSQTGELFF	TGCGCCAGCAGCTTGGCCTCTCTAGCGGGAAGTCAAACCGGGGAGCTGTTTTTT
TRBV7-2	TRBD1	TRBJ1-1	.	CASSHGQGNTEAFF	TGTGCCAGCAGCCACGGACAGGGCAACACTGAAGCTTTCTTT
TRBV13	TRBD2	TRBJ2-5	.	CASRSGAETQYF	TGTGCCAGCAGAAGCGGGGCTGAGACCCAGTACTTC
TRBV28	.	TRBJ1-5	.	CASWSGAQPQHF	TGTGCCAGCTGGTCAGGGGCTCAGCCCCAGCATTTT
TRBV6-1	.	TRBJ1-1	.	CASSMGLEIEAFF	TGTGCCAGCAGCATGGGGCTCGAAATTGAAGCTTTCTTT
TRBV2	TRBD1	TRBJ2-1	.	CASRRQGALFEQFF	TGTGCCAGCCGGAGACAGGGGGCGCTTTTTGAGCAGTTCTTC
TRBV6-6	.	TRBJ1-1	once	CASSYPEENTEAFF	TGTGCCAGCAGTTACCCGGAGGAGAACACTGAAGCTTTCTTT
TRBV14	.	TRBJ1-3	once	CASSQGQFSGNTIYF	TGTGCCAGCAGCCAAGGACAATTCTCTGGAAACACCATATATTTT
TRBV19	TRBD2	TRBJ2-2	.	CASDSYTSGGITGELFF	TGTGCCTCGGACAGCTACACTAGCGGGGGGATCACCGGGGAGCTGTTTTTT
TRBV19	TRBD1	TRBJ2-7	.	CASRQGAYGTYEQYF	TGTGCCAGTAGGCAGGGGGCCTATGGAACCTACGAGCAGTACTTC
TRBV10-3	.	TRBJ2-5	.	CAISEQLRKETQYF	TGTGCCATCAGTGAGCAGTTGCGGAAAGAGACCCAGTACTTC
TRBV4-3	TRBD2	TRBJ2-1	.	CASSQGLADYNEQFF	TGCGCCAGCAGCCAAGGACTAGCGGACTACAATGAGCAGTTCTTC
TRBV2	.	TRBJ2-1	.	CASTDSRYNEQFF	TGTGCCAGCACGGACAGCCGGTACAATGAGCAGTTCTTC
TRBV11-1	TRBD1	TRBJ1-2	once	CASSSRTGSADGYTF	TGTGCCAGCAGCTCGCGGACAGGGTCAGCCGATGGCTACACCTTC
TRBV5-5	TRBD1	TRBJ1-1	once	CASSQFTGVRNTEAFF	TGTGCCAGCAGCCAATTCACAGGGGTACGGAACACTGAAGCTTTCTTT
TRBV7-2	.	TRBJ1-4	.	CASSLVGQGFEKLFF	TGTGCCAGCAGCTTAGTTGGGCAGGGGTTTGAAAAACTGTTTTTT
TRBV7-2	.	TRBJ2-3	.	CASSLGGNTDTQYF	TGTGCCAGCAGCTTAGGGGGCAACACAGATACGCAGTATTTT
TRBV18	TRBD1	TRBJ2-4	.	CASATGGAGNIQYF	TGTGCCAGCGCGACAGGGGGCGCGGGAAACATTCAGTACTTC
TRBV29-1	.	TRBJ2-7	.	CSVGEGSSYEQYF	TGCAGCGTTGGGGAAGGGAGCTCCTACGAGCAGTACTTC
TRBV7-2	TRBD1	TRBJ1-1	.	CASSAQGGNTEAFF	TGTGCCAGCAGCGCACAGGGGGGGAACACTGAAGCTTTCTTT
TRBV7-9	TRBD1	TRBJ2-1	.	CASSPPGQGGNEQFF	TGTGCCAGCAGCCCTCCGGGACAGGGTGGCAATGAGCAGTTCTTC
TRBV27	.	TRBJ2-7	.	CASSPRTAVYEQYF	TGTGCCAGCAGTCCTAGGACAGCCGTGTACGAGCAGTACTTC
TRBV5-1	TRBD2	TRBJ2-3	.	CASSLLAGGYTDTQYF	TGCGCCAGCAGCTTGCTAGCGGGCGGGTACACAGATACGCAGTATTTT